This T cell receptor beta chain originates from a study of PD-1 blockade in classical Hodgkin lymphoma. As for the study in general: The patients were dosed with nivolumab 3 mg/kg, infused intravenously every 2 weeks.

Measured with immunoSEQ multiplex PCR; TCRdb has only the in-frame clones, and not every one. The sample carries 95,000 to 100,000 clones, 75% to 90% recorded once. All trial patients relapsed after autologous stem cell transplantation. Study outcomes and limitations: A significant rise in TCR diversity was seen by C4D1 for CD4+ cells but not for CD8+ cells.

This clone is a singleton in its sample. Its matching antigen is unknown. CDR3 length: 18 residues. V lost 6 bases and J lost 3; bases outside the gene matches: 17. CDR1 and CDR2 from the germline V gene are LNHNV and YYDKDF (reference sequence). V is TRBV15 and J is TRBJ1-2, with 9 bases lining up with TRBD1. The TCR sequence derives from a human donor with classical Hodgkin lymphoma. This specimen was peripheral blood mononuclear cells (PBMCs), taken before the second cycle of nivolumab. The CDR3 nucleotides are TGTGCCACCAGTAATATCTCCTTTGGACAGGGGTTTTACTATGGCTACACCTTC. The encoded protein is CATSNISFGQGFYYGYTF.